This T cell receptor (beta chain) was sequenced during a study of blood T cell repertoires in COVID-19. Authors' data handling: Amplifying reference gene primers gave estimates of nucleated cell counts. Some clones are missing from TCRdb's copy, which holds only in-frame ones; the method was immunoSEQ multiplex PCR. V, J and clone size derive from that table, while D and trimming were established from the DNA sequence. The sample contains some 89,000 clones, approximately 89% of which appear only once. This CDR3 has 17 residues. The J gene is TRBJ1-1, the V gene TRBV21-1; the table assigns TRBD1, which was not confirmed against the DNA. TRBV21-1 is shown as a pseudogene. The sample taken for sequencing was peripheral blood. This receptor was taken from a man aged 45-65 years with acute or convalescent COVID-19. CDR3 sequence reads: CASSKEIQEPKSIEAFF. The CDR3 coding sequence is TGTGCCAGCAGCAAAGAAATCCAGGAACCAAAATCTATTGAAGCTTTCTTT.